Presented here are 16 T cell receptor beta chains from one specimen sequenced in a study of a mutant IDH1 vaccine in newly diagnosed glioma. Described time point: baseline, week 1 (first vaccination visit). Treatment indicated: pre-vaccination baseline after standard-of-care therapy. TCRdb's copy holds only in-frame clones and misses some; the assay was immunoSEQ multiplex PCR. Here the sample spans 65,000 to 70,000 clones, roughly 85% being singletons. The sequences come from PBMCs, collected from a glioma patient treated with radiotherapy, temozolomide or both. The receptors were gathered from a man younger than 40 with glioma.

CDR3 sequence: CSAFPGFRYTF. The CDR3 bases are TGCAGTGCTTTCCCAGGGTTCCGCTACACCTTC. This chain uses TRBV20-1 with TRBJ1-2, with a possible D match to TRBD1 (5 bases). CDR3 length: 11 residues. The V end was cut by 5 bases, the J end by 9 bases, with 13 bases between. Germline CDR1 reads DFQATT; CDR2 reads SNEGSKA (reference sequence).

The chain employs TRBV10-3 and TRBJ2-5; D is uncertain. Germline CDR1 ENHRY, CDR2 SYGVKD. The CDR3 consists of 13 residues. Trimming took off 3 bases at V and 2 bases at J, with 7 bases between the two ends. CDR3 coding DNA: TGTGCCATCAGTGAAGGGCCGCAAGAGACCCAGTACTTC. Encoded protein: CAISEGPQETQYF.

The chain is built from TRBV6-5 and TRBJ1-4; unclear D gene. This CDR3 is built from 15 residues. Germline V lookup: CDR1 MNHEY, CDR2 SVGAGI. V shed 0 bases and J shed 6 bases, with 11 bases lying between them. The CDR3 sequence is CASSYSGSTYEKLFF. The CDR3 nucleotides read TGTGCCAGCAGTTACTCGGGGTCGACATATGAAAAACTGTTTTTT.

This clone showed up just once. The rearrangement uses TRBV5-4 and TRBJ2-7; D not resolved. CDR3 size: 13 residues. Germline CDR1 and CDR2: SGHNT and YYREEE (reference sequence). Trimming pared 4 bases from V and 0 bases from J, leaving 8 bases between. DNA for the CDR3: TGTGCCAGCAGCGCTCTGCACTCCTACGAGCAGTACTTC. Translated, it gives CASSALHSYEQYF.

This sequence joins TRBV11-2 and TRBJ2-1, with D tentatively TRBD1 (5 bases). From germline, CDR1 is SGHAT and CDR2 FQNNGV. The CDR3 is 15 amino acids. Trimming shortened V by 5 bases and J by 5 bases, and 16 bases separated the two germline ends. The CDR3 region is CASSLIDSLNNEQFF. DNA for the CDR3: TGTGCCAGCAGCCTAATCGACAGCCTAAACAATGAGCAGTTCTTC.

The V and J genes are TRBV5-4 and TRBJ2-5; D perhaps matches TRBD2 (6 bases). The CDR3 has 15 amino acids. Deletions cut 4 bases from V and 7 bases from J, with 20 bases between. Germline lookup yields CDR1 SGHNT and CDR2 YYREEE (reference sequence). The CDR3 region has the DNA TGTGCCAGCAGCCCCCGCGGGGCAGGGAGAGGGACCCAGTACTTC. This encodes CASSPRGAGRGTQYF. The whole variable domain, filled in from reference TRBV5-4 and TRBJ2-5, reads ETGVTQSPTHLIKTRGQQVTLRCSSQSGHNTVSWYQQALGQGPQFIFQYYREEENGRGNFPPRFSGLQFPNYSSELNVNALELDDSALYLCASSPRGAGRGTQYFGPGTRLLVL.

The chain combines TRBV9 with TRBJ2-3; TRBD2 agrees at 10 bases. Unmatched junction bases numbered 7, after V lost 4 bases and J lost 2 bases. This CDR3 spans 16 amino acids. Per the germline V gene, CDR1 is SGDLS and CDR2 is YYNGEE. Here the CDR3 reads CASSSERGGYTDTQYF. In DNA, the CDR3 is TGTGCCAGCAGCTCGGAGCGGGGGGGTTACACAGATACGCAGTATTTT. The full variable domain, rest sourced from reference TRBV9 and TRBJ2-3, is DSGVTQTPKHLITATGQRVTLRCSPRSGDLSVYWYQQSLDQGLQFLIQYYNGEERAKGNILERFSAQQFPDLHSELNLSSLELGDSALYFCASSSERGGYTDTQYFGPGTRLTVL.

The chain employs TRBV14 and TRBJ1-2; 9 positions agree with TRBD1. Germline V CDR1 and CDR2: SGHDN, FVKESK. The CDR3 has 15 residues. V lost 3 bases to trimming and J lost 7 bases; unmatched junction nucleotides: 9. Here the CDR3 reads CASSHRQGGFSGYTF. CDR3 DNA sequence: TGTGCCAGCAGCCATAGACAGGGGGGCTTTTCTGGCTACACCTTC. The full variable domain, completed using reference TRBV14 and TRBJ1-2, is EAGVTQFPSHSVIEKGQTVTLRCDPISGHDNLYWYRRVMGKEIKFLLHFVKESKQDESGMPNNRFLAERTGGTYSTLKVQPAELEDSGVYFCASSHRQGGFSGYTFGSGTRLTVV.

V gene TRBV27 combines with J gene TRBJ2-3; 10 bases are shared with TRBD2. The germline V gene encodes CDR1 MNHEY and CDR2 SMNVEV (reference sequence). This CDR3 has 16 amino acids. V lost 5 bases to trimming and J lost 1 base; unmatched junction nucleotides: 6. The CDR3 bases are TGTGCCAGCAGTCACGGGCTAGCGGGGGGCACAGATACGCAGTATTTT. Residues: CASSHGLAGGTDTQYF.

J is TRBJ2-3 and V is TRBV5-1; D ambiguous. The CDR3 extends over 13 amino acids. Between the trimmed V and J ends, which lost 0 bases and 4 bases, there was a span of 6 bases. The germline CDR1 and CDR2 sequences are SGHRS and YFSETQ. The chain's CDR3 is CASSLGRPDTQYF. CDR3 nucleotides: TGCGCCAGCAGCTTGGGTAGGCCAGATACGCAGTATTTT. The whole variable domain, filled in from reference TRBV5-1 and TRBJ2-3, reads KAGVTQTPRYLIKTRGQQVTLSCSPISGHRSVSWYQQTPGQGLQFLFEYFSETQRNKGNFPGRFSGRQFSNSRSEMNVSTLELGDSALYLCASSLGRPDTQYFGPGTRLTVL.

V is TRBV19 and J is TRBJ2-1; TRBD2 matches 12 bases. The V gene end was trimmed by 3 bases and the J gene end by 4 bases; junction bases not matched to a gene: 7. The V gene's germline CDR1 is LNHDA and CDR2 SQIVND (reference sequence). CDR3 size: 17 residues. The CDR3 region has the DNA TGTGCCAGTAGTATGACTAGCGGGGGACCTCTTTACAATGAGCAGTTCTTC. Amino acids: CASSMTSGGPLYNEQFF.

The chain uses TRBV10-1 and TRBJ2-2; maybe TRBD1 (5 bases). This CDR3 is built from 15 residues. Trimming removed 0 bases at V and 6 bases at J, with 11 bases between. Germline V CDR1 and CDR2: WNHNN, SYGVQD (reference sequence). CDR3 loop: CASSESATGSGELFF. In nucleotides, the CDR3 is TGCGCCAGCAGTGAGTCAGCAACAGGTTCCGGGGAGCTGTTTTTT.

The chain uses TRBV11-2 and TRBJ1-4, with a tentative D call TRBD1 (5 bases). The CDR3 totals 16 residues. V was shortened by 3 bases and J by 2 bases, with 13 bases between the two germline ends. Germline CDR1 and CDR2: SGHAT and FQNNGV. The CDR3, as DNA: TGTGCCAGCAGCTTCCACCCGACAGATACTAATGAAAAACTGTTTTTT. Amino acids: CASSFHPTDTNEKLFF.

The chain recombines TRBV7-9 with TRBJ2-7; D is uncertain. The germline CDR1 and CDR2 sequences are SEHNR and FQNEAQ (reference sequence). This CDR3 is built from 11 residues. V lost 2 bases to trimming and J lost 9 bases, with 8 bases between them. For the CDR3, the DNA is TGTGCCAGCAGCTTAACGTCCGGGCAGTACTTC. Translation gives CASSLTSGQYF.

In nucleotides, the CDR3 is TGTGCCAGCAGCGCCCGGGACAGGGACTACAATGAGCAGTTCTTC. Encoded protein: CASSARDRDYNEQFF. The chain uses TRBV9 and TRBJ2-1; 9 positions agree with TRBD1. Germline loops: CDR1 SGDLS, CDR2 YYNGEE. This CDR3 is built from 15 residues. The V segment lost 3 bases and the J segment 3 bases; nucleotides outside the gene matches: 4.

This rearrangement joins TRBV5-5 to TRBJ2-7, with D perhaps matching TRBD1 or TRBD2 (5 bases each). Trimming took 0 bases from V and 2 from J, leaving 9 bases between them. This CDR3 is 14 amino acids long. Germline V lookup: CDR1 SGHKS, CDR2 YYEKEE (reference sequence). This CDR3 reads CASSLEGPTYEQYF. The CDR3 DNA is TGTGCCAGCAGCTTGGAGGGACCTACCTACGAGCAGTACTTC.